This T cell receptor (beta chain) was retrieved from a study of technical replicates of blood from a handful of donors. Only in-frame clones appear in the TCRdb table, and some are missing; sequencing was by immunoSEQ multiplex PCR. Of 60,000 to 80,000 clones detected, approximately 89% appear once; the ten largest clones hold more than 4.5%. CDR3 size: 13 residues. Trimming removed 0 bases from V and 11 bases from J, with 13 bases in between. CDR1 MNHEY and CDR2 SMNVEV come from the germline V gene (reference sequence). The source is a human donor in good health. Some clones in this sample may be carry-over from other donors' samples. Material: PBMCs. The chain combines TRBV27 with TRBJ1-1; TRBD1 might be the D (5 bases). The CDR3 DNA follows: TGTGCCAGCAGTTTATCTGGGGGGAGGAGTGCTTTCTTT. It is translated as CASSLSGGRSAFF.